The 22 T cell receptor beta chains in this list originate from one sample, sequenced in a study of blood T cell repertoires in COVID-19. TCRdb keeps only in-frame clones here, not all; method: immunoSEQ multiplex PCR. The sample includes 100,000 to 150,000 clones, approximately 82% of them seen just once. Sequencing was done on a sample of peripheral blood. Every receptor here comes from a man between 60 and 70 years old with acute or convalescent COVID-19.

This chain uses TRBV6-2 or TRBV6-3 with TRBJ2-2; 8 nucleotides align to TRBD1. CDR3 length: 14 residues. Unmatched junction bases numbered 5, after V lost 4 bases and J lost 7 bases. Germline CDR1 is MNHEY and CDR2 is SVGEGT. CDR3 nucleotides: TGTGCCAGCAGTTTCAGGGGGCATGGCGGGGAGCTGTTTTTT. This translates into CASSFRGHGGELFF.

The chain has TRBV28 and TRBJ2-3; D gene uncertain. Trimming removed 6 bases from V and 1 base from J, with 11 bases in between. CDR3 length equals 14 residues. Germline assignment: CDR1 MDHEN and CDR2 SYDVKM. The CDR3 is CASSLSQGTDTQYF. In DNA, the CDR3 is TGTGCCAGCAGCCTGAGTCAGGGCACAGATACGCAGTATTTT.

This clone was seen only once. The chain links TRBV28 to TRBJ1-2; TRBD1 aligns across 8 bases. Per the germline V gene, CDR1 is MDHEN and CDR2 is SYDVKM. The length of the CDR3 is 15 residues. The V gene end was trimmed by 2 bases and the J gene end by 6 bases; junction bases not matched to a gene: 8. The chain's CDR3 is CASSLQGAFIDGYTF. CDR3 DNA sequence: TGTGCCAGCAGTTTACAGGGGGCCTTTATCGATGGCTACACCTTC.

Written as DNA, the CDR3 is TGTGCCAGCAGACCCGGGAGGGCGAACACCGGGGAGCTGTTTTTT. It translates to CASRPGRANTGELFF. The rearrangement joins TRBV7-6 to TRBJ2-2, with 8 bases lining up with TRBD2. Germline CDR1 is SGHVS and CDR2 is FNYEAQ. The CDR3 extends over 15 amino acids. The ends lost 6 bases at V and 0 bases at J; junction bases unmatched: 3.

The chain employs TRBV5-1 and TRBJ1-2, with D hard to call. The CDR3 is 13 amino acids. From germline, CDR1 is SGHRS and CDR2 YFSETQ. V was cut by 4 bases and J by 1 base, with 8 bases left in between. DNA for the CDR3: TGCGCCAGCAGCCGGGTTGATAACTATGGCTACACCTTC. Translated, it gives CASSRVDNYGYTF.

The chain combines TRBV19 with TRBJ1-5; TRBD1 aligns across 9 bases. Germline V gene sequence: CDR1 LNHDA, CDR2 SQIVND (reference sequence). V dropped 4 bases and J dropped 7; count of bases not matched to a gene: 11. There are 16 residues in the CDR3. DNA for the CDR3: TGTGCCAGTAGTACGGGGACAGGGAGGTTTGGACAGCCCCAGCATTTT. Its protein is CASSTGTGRFGQPQHF.

This sequence joins TRBV20-1 and TRBJ1-2; no clear D. V shed 5 bases and J shed 4 bases, with 5 bases lying between them. Germline CDR1 DFQATT, CDR2 SNEGSKA (reference sequence). There are 10 residues in the CDR3. The CDR3 nucleotides are TGCAGTGCTTTCCTCTATGGCTACACCTTC. As protein: CSAFLYGYTF.

This chain uses TRBV4-1 with TRBJ2-1, with TRBD2 matching 7 bases. This CDR3 has 15 residues. J lost 7 bases, V lost 1 base, and 7 bases had no gene match. Germline V gene data show CDR1 as MGHRA and CDR2 as YSYEKL. CDR3 in DNA: TGCGCCAGCAGCCAAGTTGGACTAGTGTTGAATGAGCAGTTCTTC. Translating gives CASSQVGLVLNEQFF.

The V and J genes are TRBV3-1 (or the pseudogene TRBV3-2) and TRBJ2-7, with D possibly matching TRBD2 (6 bases). The CDR3 totals 15 residues. Germline-derived CDR1 and CDR2 are LGHDT and YNNKEL (reference sequence). V lost 2 bases, J lost 7 bases, and 18 bases lay in between. The CDR3 protein is CASSQRGTDAEEQYF. CDR3 DNA: TGTGCCAGCAGCCAACGCGGGACGGACGCGGAGGAGCAGTACTTC.

This rearrangement joins TRBV6-5 to TRBJ1-4; maybe TRBD1 (5 bases). V was trimmed by 8 bases and J by 0 bases, leaving 10 bases between them. The CDR3 has 14 amino acids. Germline V CDR1 and CDR2: MNHEY, SVGAGI. CDR3 amino acids: CASGDRATNEKLFF. CDR3 DNA sequence: TGTGCCAGCGGAGACAGAGCAACTAATGAAAAACTGTTTTTT.

The chain joins TRBV24-1 to TRBJ2-3, with a possible D match to TRBD2 (5 bases). The V gene lost 3 bases and the J gene lost 11 bases, with 14 bases spanning the gap. Looked up from germline, CDR1 is KGHDR and CDR2 is SFDVKD. This CDR3 comprises 13 residues. CDR3: CATSDPDARGQYF. The CDR3 coding sequence is TGTGCCACCAGTGATCCGGATGCTCGGGGGCAGTATTTT.

DNA of the CDR3: TGTGCCAGTACGGACAGGGTCAATCAGCCCCAGCATTTT. Protein: CASTDRVNQPQHF. The chain uses TRBV19 and TRBJ1-5, with 8 bases fitting TRBD1. The germline CDR1 and CDR2 sequences are LNHDA and SQIVND (reference sequence). This CDR3 is built from 13 residues. With V trimmed by 7 bases and J by 3 bases, 2 bases remained unmatched.

This chain links TRBV10-3 with TRBJ1-2, with D perhaps matching TRBD1 (5 bases). The germline V gene encodes CDR1 ENHRY and CDR2 SYGVKD. This CDR3 contains 12 residues. Between the trimmed V and J ends, which lost 9 bases and 2 bases, there was a span of 10 bases. CDR3 amino acids: CAMSSGNYGYTF. The CDR3 DNA follows: TGTGCCATGTCCTCAGGGAACTATGGCTACACCTTC.

The gene calls are TRBV4-1 and TRBJ1-5; 7 bases fit TRBD1. CDR1 is MGHRA, CDR2 YSYEKL, per germline. This CDR3 contains 15 residues. Germline trimming cut 1 base from V and 3 bases from J; bases unmatched to any gene: 3. CDR3 loop: CASSQAGTDNQPQHF. The DNA for the CDR3 is TGCGCCAGCAGCCAAGCGGGGACAGACAATCAGCCCCAGCATTTT.

V usage is TRBV3-1 (or the pseudogene TRBV3-2) and J usage is TRBJ1-1, with D perhaps TRBD1 (5 bases). CDR1 LGHDT and CDR2 YNNKEL come from the germline V gene (reference sequence). V was pared by 6 bases and J by 1 base, with 15 bases between. This CDR3 has 15 residues. CDR3 in DNA: TGTGCCAGCAGTCCTTCGGGAGGGGCGAACACTGAAGCTTTCTTT. It yields the protein CASSPSGGANTEAFF.

The sample holds one count of this clone. For the CDR3, the DNA is TGTGCCAGCAGTTTCGGCGGAAAGCAGTTCTTC. Translation: CASSFGGKQFF. The V and J genes are TRBV12-3 or TRBV12-4 and TRBJ2-1, with D hard to call. The CDR3 is 11 amino acids. The V end lost 3 bases, the J end lost 11 bases, and 8 bases lay between the germline ends.

V is TRBV29-1 and J is TRBJ2-1; D is undetermined. The CDR3 has 12 amino acids. Per the germline V gene, CDR1 is SQVTM and CDR2 is ANQGSEA. Trimming pared 4 bases from V and 4 bases from J, leaving 8 bases between. DNA of the CDR3: TGCAGCGTTGCCCCCACTTACAATGAGCAGTTCTTC. Translated, it gives CSVAPTYNEQFF.

The rearrangement joins TRBV6-6 to TRBJ1-2; 8 nucleotides agree with TRBD1. The CDR3 extends over 13 amino acids. Losses at the gene ends were 6 bases for V and 4 bases for J; bases not matched to a gene: 4. The germline gives CDR1 MNHNY, CDR2 SVGAGI (reference sequence). The DNA of the CDR3 is TGTGCCAGCAGGGACAGGGAGGCCTATGGCTACACCTTC. It yields the protein CASRDREAYGYTF.

The J gene is TRBJ2-5, the V gene TRBV5-4, with 11 bases aligning to TRBD2. V dropped 5 bases and J dropped 4; count of bases not matched to a gene: 4. In germline, CDR1 is SGHNT, CDR2 YYREEE (reference sequence). The CDR3 totals 14 residues. The CDR3 DNA is TGTGCCAGCAGAACAGGACTAGCGGGAGAGACCCAGTACTTC. Protein product: CASRTGLAGETQYF. The full variable domain, rest sourced from reference TRBV5-4 and TRBJ2-5, is ETGVTQSPTHLIKTRGQQVTLRCSSQSGHNTVSWYQQALGQGPQFIFQYYREEENGRGNFPPRFSGLQFPNYSSELNVNALELDDSALYLCASRTGLAGETQYFGPGTRLLVL.

This rearrangement joins TRBV19 to TRBJ1-5; a weak D match, TRBD1 (5 bases). V was trimmed by 5 bases and J by 4 bases, leaving 15 bases between them. Germline values: CDR1 LNHDA, CDR2 SQIVND (reference sequence). CDR3 length equals 15 residues. The CDR3 DNA reads TGTGCCAGTAGTTCGGGGGGACGAGAAAATCAGCCCCAGCATTTT. This codes for CASSSGGRENQPQHF. Supplemented by reference TRBV19 and TRBJ1-5, the full variable domain reads DGGITQSPKYLFRKEGQNVTLSCEQNLNHDAMYWYRQDPGQGLRLIYYSQIVNDFQKGDIAEGYSVSREKKESFPLTVTSAQKNPTAFYLCASSSGGRENQPQHFGDGTRLSIL.

The V and J genes are TRBV19 and TRBJ1-1; TRBD1 aligns across 7 bases. This CDR3 comprises 14 residues. V lost 6 bases, J lost 2 bases, and 6 bases stayed unmatched. Germline CDR1 is LNHDA and CDR2 is SQIVND (reference sequence). The CDR3 region is CASRPGTVNTEAFF. The CDR3 region has the DNA TGTGCCAGTAGACCAGGGACAGTAAACACTGAAGCTTTCTTT.

The chain recombines TRBV28 with TRBJ2-7; D possibly corresponds to TRBD1 (6 bases). CDR1 is MDHEN, CDR2 SYDVKM, per germline. The CDR3 has 13 amino acids. V was cut by 9 bases and J by 4 bases, with 16 bases left in between. The CDR3 coding sequence is TGTGCCAGTAACCAGGGGTCTTTATACGAGCAGTACTTC. Amino acid sequence: CASNQGSLYEQYF. Using reference TRBV28 and TRBJ2-7 for the parts outside the CDR3, the full variable domain is DVKVTQSSRYLVKRTGEKVFLECVQDMDHENMFWYRQDPGLGLRLIYFSYDVKMKEKGDIPEGYSVSREKKERFSLILESASTNQTSMYLCASNQGSLYEQYFGPGTRLTVT.